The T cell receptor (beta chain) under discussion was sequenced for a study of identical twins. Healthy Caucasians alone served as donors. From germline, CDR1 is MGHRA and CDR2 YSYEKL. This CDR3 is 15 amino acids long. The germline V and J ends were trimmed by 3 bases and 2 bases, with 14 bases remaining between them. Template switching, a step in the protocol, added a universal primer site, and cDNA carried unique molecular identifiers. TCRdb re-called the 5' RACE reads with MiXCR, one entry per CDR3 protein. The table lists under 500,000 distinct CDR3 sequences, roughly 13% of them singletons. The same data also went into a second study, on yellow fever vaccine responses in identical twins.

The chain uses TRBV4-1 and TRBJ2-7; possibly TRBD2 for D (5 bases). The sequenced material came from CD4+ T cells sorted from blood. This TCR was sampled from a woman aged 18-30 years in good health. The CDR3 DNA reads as TGCGCCAGCAGCCAGACCCGCTCGGGAACCTACGAGCAGTACTTC. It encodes CASSQTRSGTYEQYF.